This section outlines one T cell receptor (beta chain) sequence together with its context. This sample stems from a study of shared clonotypes between healthy human individuals. Study-wide background: Each donor's CD8 memory used one plate, CD8 naive two, each CD4 subset three.

For every subset, genomic DNA was evenly distributed across several immunoSEQ plates. Measured with immunoSEQ multiplex PCR; TCRdb has only the in-frame clones, and not every one. Here the sample spans roughly 720,000 clones, roughly 91% being singletons. Sequenced input: memory CD8+ T cells from PBMCs. The subset: CD45RO+ cells pooled with CCR7-negative TemRA cells. The TCR originated in a man aged 18-30 years in good health. Some clones in this sample may be carry-over from other donors' samples.

CDR3 loop: CASSQVGALSGRVNEQFF. The CDR3 DNA sequence: TGCGCCAGCAGCCAAGTGGGGGCTTTGAGCGGGAGGGTCAATGAGCAGTTCTTC. This rearrangement joins TRBV4-3 to TRBJ2-1, with 10 positions matching TRBD2. Germline V lookup: CDR1 LGHNA, CDR2 YSLEER. The length of the CDR3 is 18 residues. V lost 1 base to trimming and J lost 6 bases; unmatched junction nucleotides: 12.